This passage covers 9 T cell receptor beta chains from one sample sequenced in a study of T cells in Graves' hyperthyroidism and ophthalmopathy. The investigators amplified TCR beta CDR3 regions from RNA transcripts. TCR CDR3 underwent first-round RT-PCR with the HTBI primer set. Via MiXCR, TCRdb re-called the multiplex PCR reads, giving one row per CDR3 protein. The sample has fewer than 700,000 distinct CDR3 sequences, approximately 17% seen once. The sequenced material came from blood. The receptors come from a woman younger than 35 with Graves' ophthalmopathy.

This clonotype showed up many times. The chain combines TRBV7-2 with TRBJ2-3; D perhaps matches TRBD1 (8 bases). Trimming took off 3 bases at V and 3 bases at J, with 13 bases between the two ends. The CDR3 spans 15 residues. The germline CDR1 and CDR2 sequences are SGHTA and FQGNSA. CDR3 DNA: TGTGCCAGCAGCTTTGACAGGGGAGGGACAGATACGCAGTATTTT. It is translated as CASSFDRGGTDTQYF.

The V and J genes are TRBV13 and TRBJ2-1; no clear D gene. This CDR3 has 14 residues. The germline V gene encodes CDR1 PRHDT and CDR2 FYEKMQ (reference sequence). V was shortened by 5 bases and J by 4 bases, with 12 bases between the two germline ends. CDR3 residues: CASSPRERYNEQFF. The CDR3 DNA reads as TGTGCCAGCAGCCCCCGTGAAAGATACAATGAGCAGTTCTTC.

This clonotype appeared many times. The chain employs TRBV7-2 and TRBJ1-2, with D possibly being TRBD1 (5 bases). This CDR3 region has 15 residues. Germline CDR1 reads SGHTA; CDR2 reads FQGNSA. V dropped 5 bases and J dropped 9 bases, with 22 bases sitting between them. The CDR3 reads CASSPQGQAALSYTF. CDR3 coding DNA: TGTGCCAGCAGCCCGCAGGGCCAAGCTGCCCTGAGCTACACCTTC. The full variable domain, completed using reference TRBV7-2 and TRBJ1-2, is GAGVSQSPSNKVTEKGKDVELRCDPISGHTALYWYRQSLGQGLEFLIYFQGNSAPDKSGLPSDRFSAERTGGSVSTLTIQRTQQEDSAVYLCASSPQGQAALSYTFGSGTRLTVV.

This clonotype was picked up many times. The chain carries TRBV5-1 and TRBJ2-1; TRBD1 is a possible D gene (5 bases). CDR1 and CDR2 (germline): SGHRS, YFSETQ. This CDR3 contains 15 residues. V shed 1 base and J shed 4 bases, with 12 bases lying between them. CDR3 sequence reads: CASSLSATGYNEQFF. CDR3 nucleotides: TGCGCCAGCAGCTTGTCGGCAACAGGATACAATGAGCAGTTCTTC.

Ten or more counts support this clonotype. The chain's CDR3 is CASSLDGLAGGPKNPSITDTQYF. Written as DNA, the CDR3 is TGTGCCAGCAGCTTAGACGGTCTAGCGGGGGGACCCAAAAACCCTTCCATCACAGATACGCAGTATTTT. This chain joins TRBV11-2 and TRBJ2-3; TRBD2 agrees at 11 bases. This CDR3 has 23 residues. Germline V lookup: CDR1 SGHAT, CDR2 FQNNGV. The V and J ends lost 0 bases and 2 bases, in that order; junction bases with no gene match: 22. Looking up the rest from reference TRBV11-2 and TRBJ2-3 gives the full variable domain: EAGVAQSPRYKIIEKRQSVAFWCNPISGHATLYWYQQILGQGPKLLIQFQNNGVVDDSQLPKDRFSAERLKGVDSTLKIQPAKLEDSAVYLCASSLDGLAGGPKNPSITDTQYFGPGTRLTVL.

This clonotype was recorded at least ten times. V and J are TRBV11-2 and TRBJ1-6; D remains ambiguous. The germline V gene encodes CDR1 SGHAT and CDR2 FQNNGV. CDR3 size: 14 residues. The V gene lost 3 bases and the J gene lost 10 bases, with 13 bases spanning the gap. In DNA, the CDR3 is TGTGCCAGCAGCTTTTACAGATCGGAATCACCCCTCCACTTT. It encodes CASSFYRSESPLHF.

This clonotype came up many times. The V call is TRBV27, the J call TRBJ1-1, with D tentatively TRBD1 (6 bases). The CDR3 has 15 residues. Germline V gene lookup returns CDR1 MNHEY and CDR2 SMNVEV (reference sequence). V was clipped by 0 bases and J by 5 bases, with 13 bases between them. The CDR3, as DNA: TGTGCCAGCAGTTTATCGGTGGGGGCGGGGACTGAAGCTTTCTTT. It is translated as CASSLSVGAGTEAFF.

This clonotype was recorded at least ten times. J is TRBJ2-3 and V is TRBV27; D possibly corresponds to TRBD2 (6 bases). Trimming removed 5 bases from V and 2 bases from J, with 17 bases in between. Looked up from germline, CDR1 is MNHEY and CDR2 is SMNVEV (reference sequence). The CDR3 totals 16 residues. CDR3 sequence (DNA): TGTGCCAGCAGTCCCCATGGCAGGGAGGACACAGATACGCAGTATTTT. Translated: CASSPHGREDTDTQYF.

This chain links TRBV2 with TRBJ2-7, with TRBD2 matching over 13 bases. Trimming took 6 bases from V and 4 from J; bases not matched to a gene: 9. CDR3 length: 16 amino acids. Germline loops: CDR1 SNHLY, CDR2 FYNNEI. The CDR3: CASSPTSGRATYEQYF. CDR3 in DNA: TGTGCCAGCAGCCCCACTAGCGGGAGGGCAACATACGAGCAGTACTTC.